The 8 T cell receptor beta chains presented below share a single source sample, sequenced in a study of CD8+ T cells in alopecia areata. The sequencing template was cDNA reverse transcribed from extracted RNA. Sequencing was performed with immunoSEQ multiplex PCR; in TCRdb, only in-frame clones are kept and a portion is missing. The data contain about 220,000 clones, under 60% of them singletons. The treatment is: oral pan-JAK inhibitor, 5-10 mg twice daily. The sample here was CD4+ T cells sorted from blood, taken at week 4, from a patient treated with tofacitinib. These receptors all stem from a human donor with alopecia areata.

The chain joins TRBV7-9 to TRBJ1-1; 8 bases fit TRBD1. Per germline, CDR1 SEHNR and CDR2 FQNEAQ (reference sequence). V gave up 7 bases and J gave up 11 bases; unmatched junction bases: 3. There are 10 residues in the CDR3. The CDR3 here is CASKRDRAFF. CDR3 DNA: TGTGCCAGCAAGAGGGACAGGGCTTTCTTT.

The chain joins TRBV18 to TRBJ1-2; D is unclear. V was trimmed by 2 bases and J by 2 bases, leaving 12 bases between them. Germline V gives CDR1 KGHSH, CDR2 LQKENI. The length of the CDR3 is 15 residues. DNA of the CDR3: TGTGCCAGCTCACCAGACACGGCGGTAAACTATGGCTACACCTTC. Translation: CASSPDTAVNYGYTF. The full variable domain, in which reference TRBV18 and TRBJ1-2 provide the parts outside the CDR3, is NAGVMQNPRHLVRRRGQEARLRCSPMKGHSHVYWYRQLPEEGLKFMVYLQKENIIDESGMPKERFSAEFPKEGPSILRIQQVVRGDSAAYFCASSPDTAVNYGYTFGSGTRLTVV.

Ten or more counts support this clone. The chain combines TRBV7-3 with TRBJ2-6; 7 bases are a match to TRBD1. CDR3 length: 19 amino acids. V lost 5 bases, J lost 4 bases, and 17 bases stayed unmatched. Germline CDR1 reads SGHTA; CDR2 reads FQGTGA. CDR3 residues: CASSPRHRGPAEGANVLTF. Written as DNA, the CDR3 is TGTGCCAGCAGCCCCCGGCATAGGGGGCCCGCAGAAGGGGCCAACGTCCTGACTTTC. The complete variable domain, with remaining parts taken from reference TRBV7-3 and TRBJ2-6, reads GAGVSQTPSNKVTEKGKYVELRCDPISGHTALYWYRQSLGQGPEFLIYFQGTGAADDSGLPNDRFFAVRPEGSVSTLKIQRTERGDSAVYLCASSPRHRGPAEGANVLTFGAGSRLTVL.

This clone was found many times. This chain links TRBV15 with TRBJ2-7; TRBD2 agrees at 7 bases. CDR3 length: 13 amino acids. Trimming at V came to 4 bases and at J to 2 bases, leaving 2 bases not matched to a gene. Germline V gives CDR1 LNHNV, CDR2 YYDKDF (reference sequence). CDR3 DNA: TGTGCCACCAGCACCGGACTAGCCTACGAGCAGTACTTC. It translates to CATSTGLAYEQYF.

The J gene is TRBJ2-3, the V gene TRBV29-1; D gene unclear. Germline V gene sequence: CDR1 SQVTM, CDR2 ANQGSEA. With 4 bases removed from V and 14 bases from J, the gap between germline ends came to 13 bases. The CDR3 has 10 amino acids. The CDR3 reads CSVVSPPGYF. The DNA of the CDR3 is TGCAGCGTTGTTTCGCCCCCTGGGTATTTT.

This clone showed up many times. The chain uses TRBV19 and TRBJ1-4, with 8 bases fitting TRBD1. Germline CDR1 and CDR2: LNHDA and SQIVND (reference sequence). The CDR3 totals 12 residues. Trimming cost V 8 bases and J 10 bases; bases outside gene matches: 6. The CDR3, as DNA: TGTGCCAGTTCGGGTGACAGGGGAAAACTGTTTTTT. It is translated as CASSGDRGKLFF.

The V gene is TRBV6-5, the J gene TRBJ1-6; D is unclear. The CDR3 runs to 15 residues. Germline loops: CDR1 MNHEY, CDR2 SVGAGI. V gave up 7 bases and J gave up 6 bases, with 16 bases separating them. CDR3 region: CASTASRAANSPLHF. CDR3 coding DNA: TGTGCCAGCACGGCGTCCCGGGCCGCTAATTCACCCCTCCACTTT.

This clone was detected a few times. The chain employs TRBV19 and TRBJ2-3; 7 bases are shared with TRBD1. The germline V gene encodes CDR1 LNHDA and CDR2 SQIVND (reference sequence). This CDR3 spans 15 amino acids. Trimming removed 8 bases from V and 7 bases from J; junction bases left unmatched: 15. In DNA, the CDR3 is TGTGCCAGTCGCCCCACAGGGGCCCTTGGTAATACGCAGTATTTT. This sequence encodes CASRPTGALGNTQYF.